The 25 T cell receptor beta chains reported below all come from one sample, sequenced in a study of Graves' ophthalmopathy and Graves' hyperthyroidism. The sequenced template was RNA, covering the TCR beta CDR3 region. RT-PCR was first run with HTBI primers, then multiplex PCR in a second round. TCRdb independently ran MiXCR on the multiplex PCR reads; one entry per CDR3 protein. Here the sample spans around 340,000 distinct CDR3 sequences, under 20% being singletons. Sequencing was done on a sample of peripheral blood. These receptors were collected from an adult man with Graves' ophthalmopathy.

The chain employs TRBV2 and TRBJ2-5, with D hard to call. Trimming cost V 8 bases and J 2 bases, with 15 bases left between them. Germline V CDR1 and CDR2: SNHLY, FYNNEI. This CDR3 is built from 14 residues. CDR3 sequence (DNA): TGTGCCAGCTCTCCCATGCCGAAACAAGAGACCCAGTACTTC. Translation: CASSPMPKQETQYF.

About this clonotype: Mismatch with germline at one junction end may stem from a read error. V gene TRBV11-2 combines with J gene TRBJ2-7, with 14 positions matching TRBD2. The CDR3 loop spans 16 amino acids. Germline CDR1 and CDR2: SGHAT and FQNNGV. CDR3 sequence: CASSTSPGLAGVAGFF. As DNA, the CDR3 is TGTGCCAGCAGCACCTCTCCGGGACTAGCGGGAGTCGCCGGGTTCTTC.

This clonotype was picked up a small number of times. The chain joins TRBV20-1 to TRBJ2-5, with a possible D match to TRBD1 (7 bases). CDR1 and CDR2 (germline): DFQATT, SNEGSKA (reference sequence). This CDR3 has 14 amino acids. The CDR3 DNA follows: TGCAGCCTAGGGGGCGGCGGGGTAGCAGAGACCCAGTACTTC. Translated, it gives CSLGGGGVAETQYF.

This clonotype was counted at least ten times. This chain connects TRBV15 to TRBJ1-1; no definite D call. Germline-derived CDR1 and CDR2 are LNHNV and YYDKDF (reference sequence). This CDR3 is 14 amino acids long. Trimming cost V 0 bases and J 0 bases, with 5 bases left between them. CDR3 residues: CATSRDQMNTEAFF. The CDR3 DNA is TGTGCCACCAGCAGAGATCAGATGAACACTGAAGCTTTCTTT.

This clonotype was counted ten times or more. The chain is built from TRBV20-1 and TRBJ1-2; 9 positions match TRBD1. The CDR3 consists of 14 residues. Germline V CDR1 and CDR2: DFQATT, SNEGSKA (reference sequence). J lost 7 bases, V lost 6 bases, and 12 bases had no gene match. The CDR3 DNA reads TGCAGTGCGCGGCCGGGACAGGGACGCGGTGGCTACACCTTC. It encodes CSARPGQGRGGYTF.

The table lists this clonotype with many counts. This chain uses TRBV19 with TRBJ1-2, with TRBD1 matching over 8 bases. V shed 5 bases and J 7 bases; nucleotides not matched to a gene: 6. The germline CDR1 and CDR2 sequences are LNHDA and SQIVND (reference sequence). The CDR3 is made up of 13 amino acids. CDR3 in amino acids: CASSVTGERGYTF. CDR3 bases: TGTGCCAGTAGTGTGACAGGGGAACGTGGCTACACCTTC.

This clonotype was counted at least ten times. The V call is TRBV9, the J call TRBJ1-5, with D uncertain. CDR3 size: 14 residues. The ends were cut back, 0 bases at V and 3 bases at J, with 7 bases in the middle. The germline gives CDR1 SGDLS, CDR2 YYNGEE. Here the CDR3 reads CASSVAPFNQPQHF. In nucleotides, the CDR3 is TGTGCCAGCAGCGTAGCCCCGTTCAATCAGCCCCAGCATTTT.

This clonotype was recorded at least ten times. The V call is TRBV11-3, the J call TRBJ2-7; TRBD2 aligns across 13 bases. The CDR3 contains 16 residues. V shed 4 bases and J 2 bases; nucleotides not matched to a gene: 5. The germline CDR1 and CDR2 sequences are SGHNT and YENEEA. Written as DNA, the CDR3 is TGTGCCAGCAGCTCCGGGACTAGCGGGGTAACCTACGAGCAGTACTTC. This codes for CASSSGTSGVTYEQYF.

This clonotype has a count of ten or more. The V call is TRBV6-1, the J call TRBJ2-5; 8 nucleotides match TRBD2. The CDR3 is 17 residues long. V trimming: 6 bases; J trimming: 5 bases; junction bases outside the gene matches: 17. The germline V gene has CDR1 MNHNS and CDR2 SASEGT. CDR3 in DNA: TGTGCCAGCAGGAAGTGGAGAGCGGGGGCCGGAGATGAGACCCAGTACTTC. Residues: CASRKWRAGAGDETQYF.

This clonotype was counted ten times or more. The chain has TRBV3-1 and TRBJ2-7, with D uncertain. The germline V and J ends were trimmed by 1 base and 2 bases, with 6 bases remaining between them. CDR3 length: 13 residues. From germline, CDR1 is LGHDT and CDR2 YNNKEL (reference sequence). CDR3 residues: CASSQGSTYEQYF. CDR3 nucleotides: TGTGCCAGCAGCCAAGGGTCAACCTACGAGCAGTACTTC.

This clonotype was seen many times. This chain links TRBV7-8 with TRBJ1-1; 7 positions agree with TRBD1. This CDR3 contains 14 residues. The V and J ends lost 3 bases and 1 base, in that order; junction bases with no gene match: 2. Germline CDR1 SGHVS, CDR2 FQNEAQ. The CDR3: CASSFDRANTEAFF. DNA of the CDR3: TGTGCCAGCAGCTTCGACAGGGCGAACACTGAAGCTTTCTTT. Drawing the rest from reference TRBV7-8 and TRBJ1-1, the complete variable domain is GAGVSQSPRYKVAKRGQDVALRCDPISGHVSLFWYQQALGQGPEFLTYFQNEAQLDKSGLPSDRFFAERPEGSVSTLKIQRTQQEDSAVYLCASSFDRANTEAFFGQGTRLTVV.

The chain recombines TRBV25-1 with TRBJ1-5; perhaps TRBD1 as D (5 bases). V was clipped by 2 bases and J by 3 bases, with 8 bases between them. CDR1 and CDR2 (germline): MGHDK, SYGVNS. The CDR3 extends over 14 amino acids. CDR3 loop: CASSERQTNQPQHF. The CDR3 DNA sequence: TGTGCCAGCAGTGAAAGACAGACCAATCAGCCCCAGCATTTT.

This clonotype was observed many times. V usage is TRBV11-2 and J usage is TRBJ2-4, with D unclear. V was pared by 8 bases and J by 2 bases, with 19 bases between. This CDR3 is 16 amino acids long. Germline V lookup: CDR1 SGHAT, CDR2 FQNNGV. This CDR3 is CASSDPPSNSKNIQYF. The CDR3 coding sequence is TGTGCCAGCTCCGACCCCCCCAGTAACTCCAAAAACATTCAGTACTTC.

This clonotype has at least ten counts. The CDR3 loop reads CASSLEVTRTETQYF. For the CDR3, the DNA is TGTGCCAGCAGCTTAGAAGTCACGAGGACAGAGACCCAGTACTTC. This chain links TRBV7-2 with TRBJ2-5, with no clear D. In germline, CDR1 is SGHTA, CDR2 FQGNSA. The CDR3 totals 15 residues. V was trimmed by 1 base and J by 4 bases, leaving 13 bases between them.

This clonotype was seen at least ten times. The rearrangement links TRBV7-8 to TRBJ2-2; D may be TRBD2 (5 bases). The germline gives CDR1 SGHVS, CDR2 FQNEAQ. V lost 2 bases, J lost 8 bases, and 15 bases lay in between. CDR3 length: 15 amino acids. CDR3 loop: CASSLFRRVAGELFF. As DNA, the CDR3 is TGTGCCAGCAGCTTATTCCGGCGGGTGGCTGGGGAGCTGTTTTTT.

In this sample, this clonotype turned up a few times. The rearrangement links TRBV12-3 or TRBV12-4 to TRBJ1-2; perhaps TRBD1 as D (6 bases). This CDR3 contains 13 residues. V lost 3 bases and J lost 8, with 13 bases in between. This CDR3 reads CASSFGDNGGYTF. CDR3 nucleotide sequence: TGTGCCAGCAGTTTCGGGGACAATGGGGGCTACACCTTC.

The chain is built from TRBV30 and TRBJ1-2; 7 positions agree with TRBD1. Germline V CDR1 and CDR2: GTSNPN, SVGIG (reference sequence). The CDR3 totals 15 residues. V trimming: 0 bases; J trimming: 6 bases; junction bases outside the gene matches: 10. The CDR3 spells CAWSVFRTGMNGYTF. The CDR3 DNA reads TGTGCCTGGAGTGTATTCCGGACAGGAATGAATGGCTACACCTTC.

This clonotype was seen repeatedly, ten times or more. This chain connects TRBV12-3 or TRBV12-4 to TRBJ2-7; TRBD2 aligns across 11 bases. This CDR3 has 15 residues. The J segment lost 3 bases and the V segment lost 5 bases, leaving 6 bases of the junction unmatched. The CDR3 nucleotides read TGTGCCAGCAGTCCTCTCACTAGCGGGAGCTACGAGCAGTACTTC. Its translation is CASSPLTSGSYEQYF.

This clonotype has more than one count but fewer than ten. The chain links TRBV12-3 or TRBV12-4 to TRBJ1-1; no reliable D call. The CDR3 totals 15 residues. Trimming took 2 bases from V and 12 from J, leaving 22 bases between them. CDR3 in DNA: TGTGCCAGCAGTTTACCCCCCCGGATAGCGCCCAGGCCTTTCTTT. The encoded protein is CASSLPPRIAPRPFF.

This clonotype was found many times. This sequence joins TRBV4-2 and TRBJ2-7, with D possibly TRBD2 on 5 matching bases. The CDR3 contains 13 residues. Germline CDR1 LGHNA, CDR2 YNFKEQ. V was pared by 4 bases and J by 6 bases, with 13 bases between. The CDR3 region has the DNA TGTGCCAGCAGCCCTGAGGGATTCAGCGAGCAGTACTTC. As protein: CASSPEGFSEQYF.

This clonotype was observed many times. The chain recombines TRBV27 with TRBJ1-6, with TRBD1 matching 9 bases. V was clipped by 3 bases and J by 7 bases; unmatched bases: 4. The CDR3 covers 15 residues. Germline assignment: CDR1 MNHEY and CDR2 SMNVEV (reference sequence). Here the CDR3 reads CASSFGTGLNSPLHF. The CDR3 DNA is TGTGCCAGCAGTTTCGGGACAGGGTTGAATTCACCCCTCCACTTT.

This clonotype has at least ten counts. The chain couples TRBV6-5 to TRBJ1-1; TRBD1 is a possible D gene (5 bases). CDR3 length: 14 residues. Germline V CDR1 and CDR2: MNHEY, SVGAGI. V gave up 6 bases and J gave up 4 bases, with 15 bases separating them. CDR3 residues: CASRYRLEGTEAFF. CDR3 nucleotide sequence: TGTGCCAGCAGATACAGGTTGGAGGGCACTGAAGCTTTCTTT.

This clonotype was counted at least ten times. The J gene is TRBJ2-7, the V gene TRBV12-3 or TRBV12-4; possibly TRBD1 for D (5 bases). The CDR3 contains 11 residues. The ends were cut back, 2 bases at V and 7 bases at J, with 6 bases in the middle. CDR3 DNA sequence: TGTGCCAGCAGTTTAAGGGGAGAGCAGTACTTC. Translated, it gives CASSLRGEQYF.

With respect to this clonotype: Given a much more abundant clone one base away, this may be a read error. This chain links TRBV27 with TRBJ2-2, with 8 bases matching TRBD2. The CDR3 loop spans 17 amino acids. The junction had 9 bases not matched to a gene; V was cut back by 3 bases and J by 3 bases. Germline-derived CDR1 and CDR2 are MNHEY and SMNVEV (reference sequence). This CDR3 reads CASSLASGWAYTGELFF. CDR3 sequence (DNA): TGTGCCAGCAGTTTGGCTAGCGGGTGGGCCTACACCGGGGAGCTGTTTTTT.

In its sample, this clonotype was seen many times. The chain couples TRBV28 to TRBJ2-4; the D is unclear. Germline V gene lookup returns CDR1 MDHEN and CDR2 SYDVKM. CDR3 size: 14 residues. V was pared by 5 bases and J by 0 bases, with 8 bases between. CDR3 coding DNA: TGTGCCAGCAGTCCCCGAGGAGCCAAAAACATTCAGTACTTC. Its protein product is CASSPRGAKNIQYF.